This T cell receptor beta chain appears in the sequencing data of a study of T-cell reconstitution after alpha-beta-depleted transplantation in children. The study's findings and limits: Elevated TCRbeta diversity at day 60 was traced, in some patients, to surviving recipient T cells and thymic progenitors. Newly produced T cells mostly accounted for T-cell counts and diversity one year post-transplant. After transplant, at about two months, alpha-beta T cells were reportedly derived from several hundred expanded graft clones.

The CDR3 spans 17 residues. Germline-derived CDR1 and CDR2 are LGHNA and YNFKEQ. The V gene lost 5 bases and the J gene lost 2 bases, with 18 bases spanning the gap. Library preparation (for TCRbeta) was performed with unique molecular identifiers. TCRdb independently ran MiXCR on the PCR reads; one entry per CDR3 protein. The table shows some 840,000 distinct CDR3 sequences, with 15% to 20% occurring only once. Of note for this clonotype: The antigen is unknown.

This receptor was obtained from a male patient between 5 and 17 years old who had a stem cell transplant for acute lymphoblastic leukemia, so the T cells may come from the graft donor. The J gene is TRBJ2-2, the V gene TRBV4-2; possible D gene TRBD1, 5 bases. Material: PBMCs, mostly from graft donor cells, obtained 360 days after TCRalphabeta/CD19-depleted stem cell transplant. Here the CDR3 reads CASSTGLFWGNTGELFF. The DNA of the CDR3 is TGTGCCAGCAGCACCGGGCTCTTCTGGGGCAACACCGGGGAGCTGTTTTTT.